The present entry profiles one T cell receptor beta chain with its context. Its antigen remains unknown. Losses at the gene ends were 1 base for V and 5 bases for J; bases not matched to a gene: 9. The CDR3 covers 16 residues. Germline V gives CDR1 MNHNS, CDR2 SASEGT. This specimen comes from a study of T cell repertoires in aging, cancer and after chemotherapy. As for the study in general: The full dataset contained some 8.7 million TCR reads.

Amplification of TCR beta used genomic DNA extracted from peripheral blood. Whole-study findings and limits: These repertoire data do not allow conclusions about immunological memory after chemotherapy.

Multiplex touch-down PCR with TRB-A/B primers amplified rearranged V-D-J TRB sequences. MiXCR was run by TCRdb on the multiplex PCR reads, yielding one entry per CDR3 protein. The sample has 920 or so distinct CDR3 sequences; roughly 63% are singletons. The source material was blood. This sequence joins TRBV6-1 and TRBJ2-7, with TRBD2 identical over 9 bases. The receptor was isolated from a human donor with a solid tumor. The CDR3 sequence: CASSEGEGGGGDEQYF. The CDR3 DNA follows: TGTGCCAGCAGTGAAGGGGAAGGCGGGGGGGGCGACGAGCAGTACTTC.